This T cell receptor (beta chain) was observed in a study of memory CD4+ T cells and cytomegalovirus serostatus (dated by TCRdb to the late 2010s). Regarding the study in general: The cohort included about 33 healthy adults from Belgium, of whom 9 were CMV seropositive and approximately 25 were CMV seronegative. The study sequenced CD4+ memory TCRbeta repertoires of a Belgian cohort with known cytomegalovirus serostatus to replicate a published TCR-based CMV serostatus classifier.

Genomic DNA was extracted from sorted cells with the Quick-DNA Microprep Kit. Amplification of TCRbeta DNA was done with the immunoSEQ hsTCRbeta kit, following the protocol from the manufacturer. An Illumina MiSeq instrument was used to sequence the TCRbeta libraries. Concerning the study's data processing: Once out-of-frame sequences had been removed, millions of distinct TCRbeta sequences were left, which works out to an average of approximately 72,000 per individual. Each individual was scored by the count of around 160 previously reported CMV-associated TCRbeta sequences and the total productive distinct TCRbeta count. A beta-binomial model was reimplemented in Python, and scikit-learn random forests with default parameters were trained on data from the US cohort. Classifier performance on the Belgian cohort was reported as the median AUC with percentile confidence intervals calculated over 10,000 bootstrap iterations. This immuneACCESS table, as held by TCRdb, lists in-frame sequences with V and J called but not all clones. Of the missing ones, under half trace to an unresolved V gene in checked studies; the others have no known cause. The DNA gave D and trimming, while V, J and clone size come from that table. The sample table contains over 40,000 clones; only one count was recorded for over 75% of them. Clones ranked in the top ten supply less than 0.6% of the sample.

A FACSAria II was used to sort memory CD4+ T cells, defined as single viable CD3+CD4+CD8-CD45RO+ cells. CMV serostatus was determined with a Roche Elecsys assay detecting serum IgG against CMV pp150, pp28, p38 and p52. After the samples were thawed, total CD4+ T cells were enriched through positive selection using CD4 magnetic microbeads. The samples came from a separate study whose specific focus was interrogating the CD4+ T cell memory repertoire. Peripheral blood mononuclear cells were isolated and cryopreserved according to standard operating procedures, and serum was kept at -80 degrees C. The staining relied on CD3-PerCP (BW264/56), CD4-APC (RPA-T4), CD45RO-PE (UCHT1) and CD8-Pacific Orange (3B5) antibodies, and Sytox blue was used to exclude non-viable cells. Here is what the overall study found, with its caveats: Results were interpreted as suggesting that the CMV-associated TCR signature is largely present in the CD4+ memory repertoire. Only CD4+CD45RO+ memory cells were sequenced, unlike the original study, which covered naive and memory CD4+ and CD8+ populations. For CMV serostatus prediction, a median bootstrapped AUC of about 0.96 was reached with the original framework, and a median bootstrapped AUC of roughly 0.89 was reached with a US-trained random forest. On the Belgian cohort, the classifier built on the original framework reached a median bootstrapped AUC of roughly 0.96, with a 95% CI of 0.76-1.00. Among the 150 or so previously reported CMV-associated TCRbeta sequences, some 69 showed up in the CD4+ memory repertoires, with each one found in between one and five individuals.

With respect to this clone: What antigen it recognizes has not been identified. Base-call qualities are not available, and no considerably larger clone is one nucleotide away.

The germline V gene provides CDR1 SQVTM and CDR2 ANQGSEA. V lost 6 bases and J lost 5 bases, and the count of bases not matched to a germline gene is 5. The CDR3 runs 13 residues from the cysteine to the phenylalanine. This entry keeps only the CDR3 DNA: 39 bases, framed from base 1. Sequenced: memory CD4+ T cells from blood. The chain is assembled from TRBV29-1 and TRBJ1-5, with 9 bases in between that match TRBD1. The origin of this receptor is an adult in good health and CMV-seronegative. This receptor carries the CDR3 CSVGQGLDQPQHF. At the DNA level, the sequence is TGCAGCGTCGGACAGGGGCTAGATCAGCCCCAGCATTTT.